A selection of T cell receptor beta chains follows, all from one sample in a study of control samples from healthy donors and cancer patients. Generated by immunoSEQ multiplex PCR, the TCRdb table keeps only in-frame clones and is missing some. This table has about 90,000 clones, roughly 93% appearing once. The source material was blood. The receptors were sampled from a woman aged 25 to 39 in good health. Both conserved end residues are part of each CDR3. D genes are given only for firm matches. Part of the rows lack a size; the others show once, few, many or a class for expanded clones.

j_call: TRBJ1-2
d_call: .
v_call: TRBV24-1
clone_size: .
cdr3_aa: CAIDDGYYGYTF
cdr3_nt: TGTGCCATCGACGACGGTTACTATGGCTACACCTTC

j_call: TRBJ1-1
d_call: .
v_call: TRBV29-1
clone_size: .
cdr3_aa: CSVEPTGRKGIF
cdr3_nt: TGCAGCGTTGAACCGACAGGTAGAAAGGGAATCTTT

j_call: TRBJ1-2
d_call: TRBD1
v_call: TRBV6-1
clone_size: once
cdr3_aa: CASSEEPQGALNYGYTF
cdr3_nt: TGTGCCAGCAGTGAAGAGCCACAGGGGGCGCTTAACTATGGCTACACCTTC

j_call: TRBJ2-5
d_call: .
v_call: TRBV5-1
clone_size: .
cdr3_aa: CASSQGETQYF
cdr3_nt: TGCGCCAGCAGCCAGGGGGAGACCCAGTACTTC

j_call: TRBJ2-3
d_call: TRBD1
v_call: TRBV9
clone_size: .
cdr3_aa: CASSEFGTGGHTDTQYF
cdr3_nt: TGTGCCAGCAGCGAATTCGGGACAGGGGGCCACACAGATACGCAGTATTTT

j_call: TRBJ1-2
d_call: TRBD1
v_call: TRBV27
clone_size: .
cdr3_aa: CASSYGGQGVNYGYTF
cdr3_nt: TGTGCCAGCTCCTACGGGGGACAGGGGGTTAACTATGGCTACACCTTC

j_call: TRBJ1-1
d_call: TRBD1
v_call: TRBV7-3
clone_size: .
cdr3_aa: CASSANRQGNTEAFF
cdr3_nt: TGTGCCAGCAGCGCCAACCGACAGGGGAACACTGAAGCTTTCTTT

j_call: TRBJ1-5
d_call: .
v_call: TRBV29-1
clone_size: .
cdr3_aa: CSATAGNNQPQHF
cdr3_nt: TGCAGCGCTACCGCCGGGAACAATCAGCCCCAGCATTTT

j_call: TRBJ2-1
d_call: TRBD2
v_call: TRBV4-1
clone_size: .
cdr3_aa: CASSPPRTSVGNEQFF
cdr3_nt: TGCGCCAGCAGCCCTCCCCGGACTAGCGTGGGGAATGAGCAGTTCTTC

j_call: TRBJ2-1
d_call: .
v_call: TRBV24-1
clone_size: .
cdr3_aa: CATSGKGFETSSYNEQFF
cdr3_nt: TGTGCCACCAGTGGAAAGGGATTCGAGACGAGCTCCTACAATGAGCAGTTCTTC

j_call: TRBJ1-2
d_call: TRBD1
v_call: TRBV7-9
clone_size: once
cdr3_aa: CASSTSLTGGNGYTF
cdr3_nt: TGTGCCAGCAGCACATCCCTGACAGGGGGCAATGGCTACACCTTC

j_call: TRBJ2-7
d_call: .
v_call: TRBV5-1
clone_size: .
cdr3_aa: CASSLNWAAPVEQYF
cdr3_nt: TGCGCCAGCAGCTTGAACTGGGCGGCACCTGTCGAGCAGTACTTC

j_call: TRBJ2-7
d_call: .
v_call: TRBV27
clone_size: once
cdr3_aa: CASSFLGYEQYF
cdr3_nt: TGTGCCAGCAGTTTTCTCGGCTACGAGCAGTACTTC

j_call: TRBJ2-7
d_call: .
v_call: TRBV19
clone_size: .
cdr3_aa: CASKERGGSSYEQYF
cdr3_nt: TGTGCCAGTAAGGAGAGGGGGGGGAGCTCCTACGAGCAGTACTTC

j_call: TRBJ1-1
d_call: TRBD1
v_call: TRBV12-3/TRBV12-4
clone_size: .
cdr3_aa: CASSRGQGWKAFF
cdr3_nt: TGTGCCAGCAGTCGAGGACAGGGGTGGAAAGCTTTCTTT

j_call: TRBJ1-2
d_call: .
v_call: TRBV13
clone_size: .
cdr3_aa: CASSREGPYGYTF
cdr3_nt: TGTGCCAGCAGCCGCGAGGGCCCCTATGGCTACACCTTC

j_call: TRBJ1-5
d_call: .
v_call: TRBV7-8
clone_size: .
cdr3_aa: CASSTREGFDQPQHF
cdr3_nt: TGTGCCAGCAGCACTCGGGAGGGTTTCGATCAGCCCCAGCATTTT

j_call: TRBJ2-1
d_call: TRBD2
v_call: TRBV28
clone_size: .
cdr3_aa: CASSLAGGPYNEQFF
cdr3_nt: TGTGCCAGCAGCCTAGCGGGGGGGCCCTACAATGAGCAGTTCTTC

j_call: TRBJ1-1
d_call: .
v_call: TRBV6-5
clone_size: .
cdr3_aa: CASSYSIMGREGEAFF
cdr3_nt: TGTGCCAGCAGTTACTCGATAATGGGGCGGGAAGGTGAAGCTTTCTTT

j_call: TRBJ2-3
d_call: TRBD2
v_call: TRBV7-8
clone_size: .
cdr3_aa: CASSLLRGGGTDTQYF
cdr3_nt: TGTGCCAGCAGCTTACTCCGCGGGGGAGGCACAGATACGCAGTATTTT

j_call: TRBJ1-4
d_call: .
v_call: TRBV2
clone_size: .
cdr3_aa: CASRIGTAEKLFF
cdr3_nt: TGTGCCAGCAGGATCGGGACGGCGGAAAAACTGTTTTTT

j_call: TRBJ2-3
d_call: .
v_call: TRBV7-3
clone_size: .
cdr3_aa: CASSLTGVTDTQYF
cdr3_nt: TGTGCCAGCAGCTTAACGGGGGTCACAGATACGCAGTATTTT

j_call: TRBJ2-7
d_call: .
v_call: TRBV25-1
clone_size: .
cdr3_aa: CASSPTSRYEQYF
cdr3_nt: TGTGCCAGCAGTCCGACATCTCGCTACGAGCAGTACTTC

j_call: TRBJ2-1
d_call: TRBD2
v_call: TRBV9
clone_size: .
cdr3_aa: CASSLQGGLAVNEQFF
cdr3_nt: TGTGCCAGCAGCCTCCAGGGGGGACTAGCGGTAAATGAGCAGTTCTTC

j_call: TRBJ1-5
d_call: .
v_call: TRBV6-5
clone_size: .
cdr3_aa: CASMVSNQPQHF
cdr3_nt: TGTGCCAGCATGGTAAGCAATCAGCCCCAGCATTTT

j_call: TRBJ2-7
d_call: TRBD1
v_call: TRBV15
clone_size: .
cdr3_aa: CATSRDPQGVGEQYF
cdr3_nt: TGTGCCACCAGCAGAGATCCTCAGGGGGTGGGCGAGCAGTACTTC

j_call: TRBJ1-6
d_call: TRBD1
v_call: TRBV27
clone_size: .
cdr3_aa: CASSGTVNSPLHF
cdr3_nt: TGTGCCAGCAGTGGGACAGTAAATTCACCCCTCCACTTT

j_call: TRBJ1-2
d_call: TRBD1
v_call: TRBV4-2
clone_size: .
cdr3_aa: CASSQGGNRGSPYGYTF
cdr3_nt: TGTGCCAGCAGCCAAGGGGGGAACAGGGGAAGCCCTTATGGCTACACCTTC

j_call: TRBJ2-1
d_call: .
v_call: TRBV6-1
clone_size: .
cdr3_aa: CASSEGLSFLNEQFF
cdr3_nt: TGTGCCAGCAGTGAGGGGCTTAGTTTCTTGAATGAGCAGTTCTTC

j_call: TRBJ2-1
d_call: .
v_call: TRBV7-9
clone_size: .
cdr3_aa: CASSLVAVEQFF
cdr3_nt: TGTGCCAGCAGCTTAGTAGCGGTTGAGCAGTTCTTC

j_call: TRBJ1-4
d_call: .
v_call: TRBV19
clone_size: .
cdr3_aa: CASRIDATNEKLFF
cdr3_nt: TGTGCCAGTAGAATTGATGCTACTAATGAAAAACTGTTTTTT

j_call: TRBJ2-7
d_call: .
v_call: TRBV5-1
clone_size: .
cdr3_aa: CASSLESGGYEQYF
cdr3_nt: TGCGCCAGCAGCTTGGAGTCCGGGGGCTACGAGCAGTACTTC

j_call: TRBJ1-1
d_call: .
v_call: TRBV7-3
clone_size: .
cdr3_aa: CASSLNVVTEAFF
cdr3_nt: TGTGCCAGCAGCTTAAATGTGGTTACTGAAGCTTTCTTT

j_call: TRBJ2-1
d_call: .
v_call: TRBV2
clone_size: .
cdr3_aa: CASSVETRSYNEQFF
cdr3_nt: TGTGCCAGCAGTGTAGAGACACGATCCTACAATGAGCAGTTCTTC

j_call: TRBJ1-3
d_call: .
v_call: TRBV6-5
clone_size: .
cdr3_aa: CASSLGQSGNTIYF
cdr3_nt: TGTGCCAGCAGCCTCGGACAATCGGGAAACACCATATATTTT

j_call: TRBJ2-3
d_call: .
v_call: TRBV4-1
clone_size: .
cdr3_aa: CASSQDWGTDTQYF
cdr3_nt: TGCGCCAGCAGCCAAGATTGGGGTACAGATACGCAGTATTTT

j_call: TRBJ1-1
d_call: .
v_call: TRBV28
clone_size: .
cdr3_aa: CASSLRRGWGTEAFF
cdr3_nt: TGTGCCAGCAGCCTTCGCAGGGGATGGGGGACTGAAGCTTTCTTT

j_call: TRBJ1-5
d_call: .
v_call: TRBV6-5
clone_size: .
cdr3_aa: CASRMTATIQPQHF
cdr3_nt: TGTGCCAGCAGAATGACAGCTACCATTCAGCCCCAGCATTTT

j_call: TRBJ1-1
d_call: .
v_call: TRBV5-1
clone_size: .
cdr3_aa: CASSFLGVKKNTEAFF
cdr3_nt: TGCGCCAGCAGCTTCCTTGGAGTAAAGAAGAACACTGAAGCTTTCTTT

j_call: TRBJ2-3
d_call: .
v_call: TRBV27
clone_size: .
cdr3_aa: CASSLTAPLNRADTQYF
cdr3_nt: TGTGCCAGCAGTTTAACCGCACCTTTAAACAGGGCAGATACGCAGTATTTT

j_call: TRBJ2-7
d_call: .
v_call: TRBV12-3/TRBV12-4
clone_size: .
cdr3_aa: CASSYGTHEQYF
cdr3_nt: TGTGCCAGCAGTTATGGGACCCACGAGCAGTACTTC

j_call: TRBJ1-1
d_call: TRBD1
v_call: TRBV4-1
clone_size: once
cdr3_aa: CASSPKGAKERDTEAFF
cdr3_nt: TGCGCCAGCAGCCCGAAGGGGGCTAAGGAGAGGGACACTGAAGCTTTCTTT

j_call: TRBJ1-5
d_call: TRBD1
v_call: TRBV2
clone_size: .
cdr3_aa: CASRNNRGFNQPQHF
cdr3_nt: TGTGCCAGCAGAAACAACAGGGGCTTCAATCAGCCCCAGCATTTT

j_call: TRBJ2-1
d_call: .
v_call: TRBV7-3
clone_size: .
cdr3_aa: CASSETSWNEQFF
cdr3_nt: TGTGCCAGCAGCGAGACCAGTTGGAATGAGCAGTTCTTC